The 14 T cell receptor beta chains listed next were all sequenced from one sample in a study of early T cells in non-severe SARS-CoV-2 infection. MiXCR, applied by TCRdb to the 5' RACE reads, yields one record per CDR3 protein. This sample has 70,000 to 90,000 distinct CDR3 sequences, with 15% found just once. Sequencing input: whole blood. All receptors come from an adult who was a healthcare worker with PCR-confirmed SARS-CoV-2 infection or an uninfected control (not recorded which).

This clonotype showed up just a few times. For the CDR3, the DNA is TGCAGCGTCCTTTTCGGGGGGGGTACCCCCTGGGATGAGCAGTTCTTC. It encodes CSVLFGGGTPWDEQFF. This chain links TRBV29-1 with TRBJ2-1; TRBD2 agrees at 8 bases. Losses at the gene ends were 6 bases for V and 8 bases for J; bases not matched to a gene: 18. CDR1 and CDR2 from the germline V gene are SQVTM and ANQGSEA. The CDR3 loop spans 16 amino acids.

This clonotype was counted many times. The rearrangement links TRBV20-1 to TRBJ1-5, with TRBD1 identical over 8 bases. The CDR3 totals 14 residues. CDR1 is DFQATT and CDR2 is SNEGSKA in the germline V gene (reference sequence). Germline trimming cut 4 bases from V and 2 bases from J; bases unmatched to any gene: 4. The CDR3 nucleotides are TGCAGTGCTACGGACAGGGACGGCAATCAGCCCCAGCATTTT. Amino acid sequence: CSATDRDGNQPQHF.

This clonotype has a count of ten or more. CDR3 residues: CASSLKLAGGYTGELFF. CDR3 DNA: TGTGCCAGCAGTCTAAAACTAGCGGGGGGGTACACCGGGGAGCTGTTTTTT. This chain joins TRBV27 and TRBJ2-2; TRBD2 matches at 13 bases. CDR3 length: 17 residues. V was clipped by 5 bases and J by 3 bases; unmatched bases: 6. Germline V gene sequence: CDR1 MNHEY, CDR2 SMNVEV (reference sequence).

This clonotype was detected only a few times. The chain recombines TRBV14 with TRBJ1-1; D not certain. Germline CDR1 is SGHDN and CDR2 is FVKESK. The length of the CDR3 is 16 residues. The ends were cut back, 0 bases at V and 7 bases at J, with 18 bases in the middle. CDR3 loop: CASSQDPSGLSYEAFF. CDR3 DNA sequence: TGTGCCAGCAGCCAAGACCCGTCGGGGTTAAGTTATGAAGCTTTCTTT.

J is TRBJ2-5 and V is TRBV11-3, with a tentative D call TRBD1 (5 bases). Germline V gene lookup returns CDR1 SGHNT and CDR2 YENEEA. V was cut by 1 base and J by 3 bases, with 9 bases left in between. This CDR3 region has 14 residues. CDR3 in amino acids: CASSLVDRKETQYF. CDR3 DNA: TGTGCCAGCAGCTTAGTAGACAGAAAAGAGACCCAGTACTTC.

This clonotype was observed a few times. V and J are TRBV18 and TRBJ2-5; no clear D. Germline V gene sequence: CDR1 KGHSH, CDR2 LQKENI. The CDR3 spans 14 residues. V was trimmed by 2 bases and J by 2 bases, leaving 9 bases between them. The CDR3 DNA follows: TGTGCCAGCTCACCAAGCCCTCTACAAGAGACCCAGTACTTC. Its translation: CASSPSPLQETQYF. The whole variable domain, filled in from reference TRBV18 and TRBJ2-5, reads NAGVMQNPRHLVRRRGQEARLRCSPMKGHSHVYWYRQLPEEGLKFMVYLQKENIIDESGMPKERFSAEFPKEGPSILRIQQVVRGDSAAYFCASSPSPLQETQYFGPGTRLLVL.

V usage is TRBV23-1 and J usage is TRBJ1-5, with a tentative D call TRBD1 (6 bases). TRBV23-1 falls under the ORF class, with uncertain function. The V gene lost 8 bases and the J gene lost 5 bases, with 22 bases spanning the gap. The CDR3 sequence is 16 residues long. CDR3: CASDHSGGAGYQPQHF. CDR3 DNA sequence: TGCGCCAGCGACCATTCTGGGGGCGCGGGCTATCAGCCCCAGCATTTT.

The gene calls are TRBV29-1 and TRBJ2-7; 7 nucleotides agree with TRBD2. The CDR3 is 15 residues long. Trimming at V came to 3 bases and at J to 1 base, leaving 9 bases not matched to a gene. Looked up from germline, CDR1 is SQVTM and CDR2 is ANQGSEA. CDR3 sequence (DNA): TGCAGCGTTGAGGCCCGCAGGGAGGGGTCCTACGAGCAGTACTTC. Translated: CSVEARREGSYEQYF.

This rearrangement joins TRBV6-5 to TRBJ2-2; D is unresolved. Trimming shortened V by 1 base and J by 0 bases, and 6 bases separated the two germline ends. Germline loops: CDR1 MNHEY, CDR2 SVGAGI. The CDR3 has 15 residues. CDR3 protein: CASSYLRSNTGELFF. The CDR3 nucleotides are TGTGCCAGCAGTTACTTGAGGTCGAACACCGGGGAGCTGTTTTTT.

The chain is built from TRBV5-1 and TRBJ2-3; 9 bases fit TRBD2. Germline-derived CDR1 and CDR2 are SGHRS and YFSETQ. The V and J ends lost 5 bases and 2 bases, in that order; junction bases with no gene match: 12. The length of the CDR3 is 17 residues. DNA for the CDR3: TGCGCCAGCAGTCATCCAATAGCGGGGGCCGTCACAGATACGCAGTATTTT. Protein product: CASSHPIAGAVTDTQYF.

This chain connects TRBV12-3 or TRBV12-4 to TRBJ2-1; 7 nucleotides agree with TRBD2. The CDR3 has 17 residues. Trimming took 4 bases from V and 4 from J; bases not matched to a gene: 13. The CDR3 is CASSSSPVAGVYNEQFF. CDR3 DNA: TGTGCCAGCAGTTCCTCCCCGGTGGCGGGGGTATACAATGAGCAGTTCTTC.

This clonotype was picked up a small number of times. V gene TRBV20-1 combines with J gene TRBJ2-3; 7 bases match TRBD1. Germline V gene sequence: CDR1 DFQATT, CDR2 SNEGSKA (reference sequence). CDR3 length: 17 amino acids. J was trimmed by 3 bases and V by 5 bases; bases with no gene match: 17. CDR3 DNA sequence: TGCAGTGCTCACCGGCAAAAGGGGGCTTTTTCGACAGATACGCAGTATTTT. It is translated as CSAHRQKGAFSTDTQYF.

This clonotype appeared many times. The CDR3 loop is CASSASGGAPDTQYF. In nucleotides, the CDR3 is TGTGCCAGCAGCGCTAGCGGGGGGGCCCCAGATACGCAGTATTTT. The chain combines TRBV9 with TRBJ2-3, with 12 bases fitting TRBD2. CDR3 length: 15 amino acids. The ends lost 3 bases at V and 4 bases at J; junction bases unmatched: 3. From germline, CDR1 is SGDLS and CDR2 YYNGEE.

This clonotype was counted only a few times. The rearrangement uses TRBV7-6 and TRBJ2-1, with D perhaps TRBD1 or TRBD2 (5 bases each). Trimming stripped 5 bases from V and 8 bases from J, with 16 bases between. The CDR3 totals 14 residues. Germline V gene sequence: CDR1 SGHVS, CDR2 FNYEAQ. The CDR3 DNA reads TGTGCCAGCAGCACCTGGGACCAACCCCATGAGCAGTTCTTC. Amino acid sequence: CASSTWDQPHEQFF.